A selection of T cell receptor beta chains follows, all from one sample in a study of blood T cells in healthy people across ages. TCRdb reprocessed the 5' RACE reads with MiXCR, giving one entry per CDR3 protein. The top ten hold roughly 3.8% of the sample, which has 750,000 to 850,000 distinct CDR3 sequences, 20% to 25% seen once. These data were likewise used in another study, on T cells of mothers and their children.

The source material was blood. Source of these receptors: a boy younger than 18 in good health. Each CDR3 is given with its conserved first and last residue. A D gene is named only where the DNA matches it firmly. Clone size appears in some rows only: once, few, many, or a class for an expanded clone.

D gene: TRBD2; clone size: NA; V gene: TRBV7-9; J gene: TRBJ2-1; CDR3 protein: CASRLLAGSCNEQFF; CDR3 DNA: TGTGCCAGCAGACTACTAGCGGGAAGCTGCAATGAGCAGTTCTTC
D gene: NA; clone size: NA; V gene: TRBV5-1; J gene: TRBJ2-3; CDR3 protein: CASSLFGFGRTSTDTQYF; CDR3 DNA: TGCGCCAGCAGCTTGTTCGGGTTTGGCAGAACTAGCACAGATACGCAGTATTTT
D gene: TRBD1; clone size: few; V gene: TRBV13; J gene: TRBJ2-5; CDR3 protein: CASSTRTGRETQYF; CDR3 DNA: TGTGCCAGCAGCACTCGGACAGGGAGAGAGACCCAGTACTTC
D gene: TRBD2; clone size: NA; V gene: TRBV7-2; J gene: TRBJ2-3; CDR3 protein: CASSPGTSGGTDTQYF; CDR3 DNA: TGTGCCAGCAGCCCGGGGACTAGCGGGGGCACAGATACGCAGTATTTT
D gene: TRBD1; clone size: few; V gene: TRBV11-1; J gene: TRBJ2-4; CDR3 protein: CASSGVPGTGVGRNIQYF; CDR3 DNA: TGTGCCAGCAGCGGCGTCCCCGGGACAGGGGTTGGGAGGAACATTCAGTACTTC
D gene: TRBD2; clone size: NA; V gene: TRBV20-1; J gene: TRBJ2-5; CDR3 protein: CSAEGTSGRAGETQYF; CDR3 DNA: TGCAGTGCTGAGGGGACTAGCGGGAGGGCCGGGGAGACCCAGTACTTC
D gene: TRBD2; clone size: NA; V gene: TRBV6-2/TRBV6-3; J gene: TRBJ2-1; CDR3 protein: CASLKGTSGGNEQFF; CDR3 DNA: TGTGCCAGCTTGAAAGGGACTAGCGGGGGGAATGAGCAGTTCTTC
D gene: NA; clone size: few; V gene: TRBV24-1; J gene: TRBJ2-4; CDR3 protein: CATFKGDYIQYF; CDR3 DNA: TGTGCCACATTTAAGGGGGACTACATTCAGTACTTC
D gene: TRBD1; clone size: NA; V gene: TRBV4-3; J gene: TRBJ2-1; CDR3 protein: CASSQVPVGQGYNEQFF; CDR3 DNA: TGCGCCAGCAGCCAAGTCCCGGTGGGACAGGGGTACAATGAGCAGTTCTTC
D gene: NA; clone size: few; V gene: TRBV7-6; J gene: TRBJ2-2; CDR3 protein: CASNAPYGGPGELFF; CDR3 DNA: TGTGCCAGCAACGCACCTTACGGGGGCCCCGGGGAGCTGTTTTTT
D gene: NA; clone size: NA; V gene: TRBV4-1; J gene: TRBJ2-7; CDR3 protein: CASSRLQIQYISYEQYF; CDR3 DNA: TGCGCCAGCAGCCGACTACAAATTCAATATATTTCCTACGAGCAGTACTTC
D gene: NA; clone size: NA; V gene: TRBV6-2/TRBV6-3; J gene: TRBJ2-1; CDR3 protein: CASSYAAGSGNEQFF; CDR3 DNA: TGTGCCAGCAGTTACGCCGCGGGGTCGGGGAATGAGCAGTTCTTC
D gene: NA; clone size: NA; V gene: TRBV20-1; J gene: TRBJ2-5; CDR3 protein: CSARGLDQETQYF; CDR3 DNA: TGCAGTGCTAGAGGGCTAGACCAAGAGACCCAGTACTTC
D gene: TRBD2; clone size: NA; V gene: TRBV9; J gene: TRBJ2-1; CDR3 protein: CASSDATSGGLYNEQFF; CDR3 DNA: TGTGCCAGCAGTGATGCGACTAGCGGGGGCCTATACAATGAGCAGTTCTTC
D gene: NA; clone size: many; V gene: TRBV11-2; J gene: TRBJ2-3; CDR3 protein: CASSLDRWFADTQYF; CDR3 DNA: TGTGCCAGCAGCTTAGATCGCTGGTTTGCGGATACGCAGTATTTT
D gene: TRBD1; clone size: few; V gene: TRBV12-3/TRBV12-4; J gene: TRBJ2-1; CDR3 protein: CASSLGRGRNYNEQFF; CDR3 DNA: TGTGCCAGCAGTTTAGGAAGGGGGCGTAACTACAATGAGCAGTTCTTC
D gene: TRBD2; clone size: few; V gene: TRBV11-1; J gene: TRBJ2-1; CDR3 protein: CASSPPPGAGGPFSYNEQFF; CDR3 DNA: TGTGCCAGCAGCCCGCCTCCGGGAGCGGGAGGCCCCTTCTCCTACAATGAGCAGTTCTTC
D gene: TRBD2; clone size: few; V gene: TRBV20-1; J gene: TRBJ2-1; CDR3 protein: CSAEPGLAHYNEQFF; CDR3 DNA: TGCAGTGCTGAGCCGGGACTAGCGCACTACAATGAGCAGTTCTTC
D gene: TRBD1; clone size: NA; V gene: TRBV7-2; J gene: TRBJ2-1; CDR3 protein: CASSSQGAPVYNEQFF; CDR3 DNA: TGTGCCAGCAGCTCACAGGGGGCCCCAGTCTACAATGAGCAGTTCTTC
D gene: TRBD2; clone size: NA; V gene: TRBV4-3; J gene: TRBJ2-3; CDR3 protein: CASSQASGVSTDTQYF; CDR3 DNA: TGCGCCAGCAGCCAGGCTAGCGGGGTTAGCACAGATACGCAGTATTTT
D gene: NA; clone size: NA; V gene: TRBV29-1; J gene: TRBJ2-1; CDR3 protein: CSVRRIYNEQFF; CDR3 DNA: TGCAGCGTTCGGCGGATCTACAATGAGCAGTTCTTC
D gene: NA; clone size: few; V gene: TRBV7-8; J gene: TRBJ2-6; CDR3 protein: CASSRGVGANVLTF; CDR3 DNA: TGTGCCAGCAGCAGGGGGGTTGGGGCCAACGTCCTGACTTTC
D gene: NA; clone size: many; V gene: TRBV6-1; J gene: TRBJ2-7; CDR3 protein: CASSEQDSFYEQYF; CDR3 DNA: TGTGCCAGCAGTGAACAGGACAGTTTCTACGAGCAGTACTTC